This T cell receptor beta chain was retrieved from a study of blood T cell repertoires in COVID-19. Study background: Sites across the United States, Italy and Spain contributed samples from acute and convalescent COVID-19. Sources were T cells, B-cell-depleted T cells, or PBMCs; the material itself was cDNA or gDNA.

The V and J ends lost 5 bases and 3 bases respectively, with 14 bases between them. The germline V gene has CDR1 LNHDA and CDR2 SQIVND (reference sequence). The CDR3 is 14 residues long. Profiled with immunoSEQ multiplex PCR; TCRdb holds only in-frame clones, not every one. The sample records around 180,000 clones, roughly 90% being singletons. The sequence was collected from a man in his 60s with acute or convalescent COVID-19. The chain carries TRBV19 and TRBJ2-7; tentatively, D is TRBD1 (5 bases). The specimen sequenced was peripheral blood. The CDR3 region is CASSLQGHLYEQYF. CDR3 bases: TGTGCCAGTAGTCTCCAAGGACACCTCTACGAGCAGTACTTC.